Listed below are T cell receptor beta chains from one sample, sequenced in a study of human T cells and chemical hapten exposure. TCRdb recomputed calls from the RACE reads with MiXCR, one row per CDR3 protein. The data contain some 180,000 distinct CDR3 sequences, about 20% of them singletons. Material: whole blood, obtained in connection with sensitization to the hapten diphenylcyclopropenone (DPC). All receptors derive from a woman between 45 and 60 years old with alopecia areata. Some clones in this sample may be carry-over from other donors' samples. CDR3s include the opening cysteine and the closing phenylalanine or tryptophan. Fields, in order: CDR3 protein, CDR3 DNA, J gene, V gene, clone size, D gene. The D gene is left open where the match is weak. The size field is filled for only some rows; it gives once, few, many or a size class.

CASSPGQFGQYF,TGTGCCAGCAGCCCCGGACAATTTGGGCAGTACTTC,TRBJ2-7,TRBV11-1,few,.
CASIGLTTGELFF,TGTGCCAGCATCGGGCTAACCACCGGGGAGCTGTTTTTT,TRBJ2-2,TRBV2,few,.
CSAGVMGELTDTQYF,TGCAGTGCCGGGGTGATGGGAGAGCTCACAGATACGCAGTATTTT,TRBJ2-3,TRBV20-1,.,.
CASSTTAWAGSYNEQFF,TGTGCCAGTAGTACGACCGCCTGGGCAGGCTCCTACAATGAGCAGTTCTTC,TRBJ2-1,TRBV19,many,.
CASSLGAGGNNEQFF,TGTGCCAGCAGCTTAGGGGCGGGAGGGAACAATGAGCAGTTCTTC,TRBJ2-1,TRBV11-2,few,TRBD2
CSALPPGGVGLEAFF,TGCAGTGCTCTACCCCCAGGGGGCGTTGGGCTTGAAGCTTTCTTT,TRBJ1-1,TRBV20-1,.,TRBD1
CASSLAQGTYSNQPQHF,TGTGCCAGCAGCTTGGCCCAAGGAACCTATAGCAATCAGCCCCAGCATTTT,TRBJ1-5,TRBV7-8,.,.
CASSLWGRGEETQYF,TGCGCCAGCAGCTTGTGGGGGAGGGGAGAAGAGACCCAGTACTTC,TRBJ2-5,TRBV5-1,few,TRBD2
CASSPRDRELFF,TGTGCCAGCTCACCACGGGATCGGGAGCTGTTTTTT,TRBJ2-2,TRBV18,.,.
CASSLSGLLTEAFF,TGTGCCAGCAGCTTATCAGGGTTGCTCACTGAAGCTTTCTTT,TRBJ1-1,TRBV7-9,.,.
CASSVKRSGPSSNQPQHF,TGTGCCAGCAGTGTAAAGCGGTCGGGGCCTTCTAGCAATCAGCCCCAGCATTTT,TRBJ1-5,TRBV6-1,few,.
CASSFQSQNNEQFF,TGTGCCAGCAGCTTTCAGTCTCAGAACAATGAGCAGTTCTTC,TRBJ2-1,TRBV7-9,.,.
CASSATGGGYEQYF,TGTGCCAGCAGTGCGACAGGGGGCGGATACGAGCAGTACTTC,TRBJ2-7,TRBV2,few,TRBD1
CASSFRDRDYEQYF,TGCGCCAGCAGCTTCCGGGACAGGGACTACGAGCAGTACTTC,TRBJ2-7,TRBV5-1,few,TRBD1
CASSPIQGVRRDEAFF,TGCGCCAGCAGCCCCATTCAGGGGGTTCGAAGGGATGAAGCTTTCTTT,TRBJ1-1,TRBV5-1,.,TRBD1
CASSYTGGTEAFF,TGTGCCAGCAGTTATACAGGGGGCACTGAAGCTTTCTTT,TRBJ1-1,TRBV12-3/TRBV12-4,few,TRBD1
CSAREAGSRYGYTF,TGCAGTGCTAGAGAGGCAGGGAGTCGCTATGGCTACACCTTC,TRBJ1-2,TRBV20-1,.,.
CASSENLIAEAFF,TGTGCCAGCAGTGAAAATTTGATCGCTGAAGCTTTCTTT,TRBJ1-1,TRBV6-1,.,.
CASSSARDLAGFTGELFF,TGTGCCAGCAGCTCAGCGAGGGATCTAGCGGGATTCACCGGGGAGCTGTTTTTT,TRBJ2-2,TRBV7-9,few,TRBD2